Below are 13 T cell receptor beta chains sequenced from a single sample in a study of T cells in Graves' hyperthyroidism and ophthalmopathy. Amplified TCR beta CDR3 regions derived from RNA transcripts. The TCR CDR3 first-round RT-PCR relied on the HTBI primer set. Each CDR3 protein is one row after TCRdb ran MiXCR on the multiplex PCR reads. The table includes about 640,000 distinct CDR3 sequences, around 13% detected once. The specimen was blood. The receptors stem from a woman aged 45-59 years with Graves' ophthalmopathy.

This clonotype came up many times. The chain uses TRBV11-1 and TRBJ2-3; no firm D call. V was shortened by 4 bases and J by 1 base, with 12 bases between the two germline ends. This CDR3 is 15 amino acids long. Germline V gene data show CDR1 as SGHAT and CDR2 as FQDESV (reference sequence). Written as DNA, the CDR3 is TGTGCCAGCAGCTCACTGCCCCAGGGCACAGATACGCAGTATTTT. It yields the protein CASSSLPQGTDTQYF.

This clonotype appeared a few times. This CDR3 reads CASSQYTQTNYGYTF. In DNA form, the CDR3 reads TGTGCCAGCAGCCAATACACACAGACCAACTATGGCTACACCTTC. The chain couples TRBV16 to TRBJ1-2; D is uncertain. CDR1 is KGHSY, CDR2 FQNENV, per germline. Trimming removed 1 base at V and 2 bases at J, with 11 bases between. CDR3 length equals 15 residues.

The V and J genes are TRBV5-1 and TRBJ2-7; 14 bases agree with TRBD2. The CDR3 extends over 15 amino acids. In germline, CDR1 is SGHRS, CDR2 YFSETQ. The V gene end was trimmed by 4 bases and the J gene end by 5 bases; junction bases not matched to a gene: 5. For the CDR3, the DNA is TGCGCCAGCAGCGTAGGGACTAGCGGGAGAGACGAGCAGTACTTC. It specifies CASSVGTSGRDEQYF.

This clonotype showed up many times. This chain links TRBV29-1 with TRBJ2-3; TRBD2 matches 11 bases. Germline CDR1 is SQVTM and CDR2 is ANQGSEA. The CDR3 consists of 14 residues. V shed 4 bases, J shed 3 bases, and the junction held 3 bases outside the gene matches. CDR3 nucleotide sequence: TGCAGCGTTGGACTAGCGGGATGGACAGATACGCAGTATTTT. Its translation is CSVGLAGWTDTQYF.

This clonotype showed up many times. This chain joins TRBV6-6 and TRBJ1-4; a possible D gene is TRBD1 (5 bases). Germline values: CDR1 MNHNY, CDR2 SVGAGI (reference sequence). Trimming took 0 bases from V and 4 from J, leaving 18 bases between them. This CDR3 is 18 amino acids long. DNA of the CDR3: TGTGCCAGCAGTTACTCGTGGTCCCCAGGGACGGGTAATGAAAAACTGTTTTTT. Encoded protein: CASSYSWSPGTGNEKLFF.

This clonotype appeared many times. This sequence joins TRBV2 and TRBJ1-2; the D is unclear. The CDR3 extends over 11 amino acids. V was cut by 7 bases and J by 3 bases, with 6 bases left in between. The germline V gene has CDR1 SNHLY and CDR2 FYNNEI. CDR3 DNA sequence: TGTGCCAGCAAAGGGCACTATGGCTACACCTTC. Translated: CASKGHYGYTF.

This clonotype was counted between two and nine times. The J gene is TRBJ1-3, the V gene TRBV6-1, with D unclear. Trimming removed 7 bases from V and 0 bases from J, with 7 bases in between. This CDR3 comprises 13 residues. Germline V CDR1 and CDR2: MNHNS, SASEGT. The CDR3 region is CASTHVSGNTIYF. Written as DNA, the CDR3 is TGTGCCAGCACCCACGTCTCTGGAAACACCATATATTTT.

This clonotype showed up many times. This chain joins TRBV18 and TRBJ1-4; D gene ambiguous. Germline loops: CDR1 KGHSH, CDR2 LQKENI. The germline V and J ends were trimmed by 3 bases and 2 bases, with 7 bases remaining between them. The length of the CDR3 is 14 residues. CDR3 loop: CASSPGETNEKLFF. The DNA of the CDR3 is TGTGCCAGCTCACCGGGAGAGACTAATGAAAAACTGTTTTTT.

Many counts were recorded for this clonotype. The chain uses TRBV7-2 and TRBJ2-7; TRBD2 matches 8 bases. Trimming cost V 1 base and J 1 base; bases outside gene matches: 9. The germline gives CDR1 SGHTA, CDR2 FQGNSA. The CDR3 is made up of 17 amino acids. The DNA of the CDR3 is TGTGCCAGCAGCTTAGTGGGACTAGGGTCCCAGTCCTACGAGCAGTACTTC. It specifies CASSLVGLGSQSYEQYF.

This clonotype was counted only a few times. A read error is possible here, since a much larger clone lies one base away. The V gene is TRBV2, the J gene TRBJ1-4; D uncertain. The CDR3 covers 14 residues. In germline, CDR1 is SNHLY, CDR2 FYNNEI. Between the trimmed V and J ends, which lost 7 bases and 6 bases, there was a span of 15 bases. The CDR3 DNA sequence: TGTGCCAGCAAAGCGCGCCGTTGGGATGAAAAACTGTTTTTT. This gives the protein CASKARRWDEKLFF.

V and J are TRBV11-2 and TRBJ2-3; maybe TRBD1 (6 bases). Germline V CDR1 and CDR2: SGHAT, FQNNGV. The CDR3 loop spans 21 amino acids. V gave up 0 bases and J gave up 4 bases, with 29 bases separating them. CDR3 in amino acids: CASSLEYRVGNLGRSPDTQYF. Here the CDR3 DNA reads TGTGCCAGCAGCTTAGAATACAGGGTGGGTAATTTGGGCCGGTCTCCAGATACGCAGTATTTT.

CDR3 coding DNA: TGTGCCAGCAGTTACCGTGGGGGGATCTATGGCTACACCTTC. It encodes CASSYRGGIYGYTF. The rearrangement links TRBV6-2 or TRBV6-3 to TRBJ1-2, with TRBD1 as a possible D gene (5 bases). The CDR3 is 14 amino acids. CDR1 MNHEY and CDR2 SVGEGT come from the germline V gene. The V gene lost 2 bases and the J gene lost 4 bases, with 11 bases spanning the gap.

The sample holds many counts of this clonotype. V is TRBV25-1 and J is TRBJ2-2, with TRBD1 matching 8 bases. CDR3 length: 15 amino acids. V lost 4 bases, J lost 5 bases, and 6 bases stayed unmatched. In germline, CDR1 is MGHDK, CDR2 SYGVNS. CDR3 in DNA: TGTGCCAGCAGTGTACAGGGGGAAGGTACCGGGGAGCTGTTTTTT. It codes for CASSVQGEGTGELFF.